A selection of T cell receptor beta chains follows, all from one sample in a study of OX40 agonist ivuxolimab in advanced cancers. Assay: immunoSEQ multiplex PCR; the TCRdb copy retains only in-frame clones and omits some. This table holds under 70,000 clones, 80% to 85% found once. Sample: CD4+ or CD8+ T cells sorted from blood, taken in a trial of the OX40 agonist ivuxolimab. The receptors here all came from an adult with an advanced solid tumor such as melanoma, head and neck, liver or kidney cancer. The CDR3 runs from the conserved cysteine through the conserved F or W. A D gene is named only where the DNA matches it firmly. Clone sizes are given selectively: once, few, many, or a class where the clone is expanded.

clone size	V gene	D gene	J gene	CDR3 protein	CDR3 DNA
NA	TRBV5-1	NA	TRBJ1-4	CASRAQLNEKLFF	TGCGCCAGCAGAGCACAGCTAAATGAAAAACTGTTTTTT
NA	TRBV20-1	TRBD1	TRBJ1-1	CRGQGTTEAFF	TGCAGGGGACAGGGTACAACTGAAGCTTTCTTT
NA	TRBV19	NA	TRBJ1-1	CASSHNTEAFF	TGTGCCAGTAGTCATAACACTGAAGCTTTCTTT
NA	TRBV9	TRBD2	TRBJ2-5	CASSATGTSVQETQYF	TGTGCCAGCAGCGCGACCGGGACTAGCGTGCAAGAGACCCAGTACTTC
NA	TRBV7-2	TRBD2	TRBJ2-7	CASSLVSGTSVEQYF	TGTGCCAGCAGCTTAGTTAGCGGGACTAGCGTCGAGCAGTACTTC
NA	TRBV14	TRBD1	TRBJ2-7	CASSRGTAGSYEQYF	TGTGCCAGCAGCCGAGGGACAGCCGGCTCCTACGAGCAGTACTTC
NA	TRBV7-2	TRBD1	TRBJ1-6	CASSSQGGGYNSPLHF	TGTGCCAGCAGCTCACAGGGGGGGGGTTATAATTCACCCCTCCACTTT
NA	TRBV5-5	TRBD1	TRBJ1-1	CASSPGQGSNTEAFF	TGTGCCAGCAGCCCCGGACAGGGGTCGAACACTGAAGCTTTCTTT
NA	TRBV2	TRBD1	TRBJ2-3	CASSERGTALQYF	TGTGCCAGCAGTGAAAGAGGGACAGCCCTTCAGTATTTT
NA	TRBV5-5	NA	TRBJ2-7	CASSPRHRSYEQYF	TGTGCCAGCAGCCCACGACACAGATCCTACGAGCAGTACTTC
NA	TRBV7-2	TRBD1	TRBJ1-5	CASSAKFPGQGSNQPQHF	TGTGCCAGCAGCGCAAAGTTTCCGGGACAGGGTAGTAATCAGCCCCAGCATTTT
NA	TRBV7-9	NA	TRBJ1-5	CASSAGEGPGYQPQHF	TGTGCCAGCAGCGCGGGGGAAGGACCCGGATATCAGCCCCAGCATTTT
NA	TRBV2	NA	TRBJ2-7	CASMRSSGPYEQYF	TGTGCCAGCATGAGGAGTAGCGGCCCCTACGAGCAGTACTTC
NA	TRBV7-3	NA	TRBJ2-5	CASSLGAQETQYF	TGTGCCAGCAGCTTAGGGGCGCAAGAGACCCAGTACTTC
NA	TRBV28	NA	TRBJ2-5	CASVSLQETQYF	TGTGCCAGCGTCAGCCTGCAAGAGACCCAGTACTTC
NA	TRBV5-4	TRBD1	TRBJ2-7	CASSPGQGISYEQYF	TGTGCCAGCAGCCCTGGACAGGGGATTTCCTACGAGCAGTACTTC
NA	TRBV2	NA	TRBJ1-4	CASSEDRSEKLFF	TGTGCCAGCAGTGAGGATAGAAGTGAAAAACTGTTTTTT
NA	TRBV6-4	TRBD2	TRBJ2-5	CASSPLAGAEETQYF	TGTGCCAGCAGTCCTCTAGCGGGGGCGGAGGAGACCCAGTACTTC
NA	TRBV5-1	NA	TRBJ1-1	CASSLIPYGSNTEAFF	TGCGCCAGCAGCTTGATTCCTTACGGATCGAACACTGAAGCTTTCTTT
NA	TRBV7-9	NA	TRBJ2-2	CASSRRQTTGELFF	TGTGCCAGCAGCCGCCGACAGACCACCGGGGAGCTGTTTTTT
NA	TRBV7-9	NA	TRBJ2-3	CASSPNRDVETDTQYF	TGTGCCAGCAGCCCGAACCGGGACGTGGAGACAGATACGCAGTATTTT
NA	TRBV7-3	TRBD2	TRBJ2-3	CASSLQAGLTDTQYF	TGTGCCAGCAGCCTCCAAGCGGGGTTGACAGATACGCAGTATTTT
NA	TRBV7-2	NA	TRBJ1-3	CASSSQGGGGSGNTIYF	TGTGCCAGCAGCTCGCAGGGTGGCGGGGGCTCTGGAAACACCATATATTTT
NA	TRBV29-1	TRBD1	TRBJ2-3	CSATGGGTDTQYF	TGCAGCGCGACAGGGGGTGGCACAGATACGCAGTATTTT
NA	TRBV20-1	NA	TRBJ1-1	CSARRQTEAFF	TGCAGTGCTAGAAGACAGACTGAAGCTTTCTTT
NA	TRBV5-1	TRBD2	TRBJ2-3	CASGSGLAGGQADTQYF	TGCGCCAGCGGTTCGGGACTAGCGGGGGGGCAGGCCGATACGCAGTATTTT
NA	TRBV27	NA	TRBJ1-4	CASRRATNEKLFF	TGTGCCAGCCGCCGTGCAACTAATGAAAAACTGTTTTTT
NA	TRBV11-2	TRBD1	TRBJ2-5	CASSLEGTGDFNPETQYF	TGTGCCAGCAGTTTGGAGGGGACAGGGGACTTTAACCCAGAGACCCAGTACTTC
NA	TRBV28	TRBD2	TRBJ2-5	CASSPLAGGPVWETQYF	TGTGCCAGCAGTCCACTAGCGGGGGGGCCGGTGTGGGAGACCCAGTACTTC
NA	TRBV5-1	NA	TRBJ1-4	CASSPLQGTNEKLFF	TGCGCCAGCAGCCCTTTACAGGGAACTAATGAAAAACTGTTTTTT
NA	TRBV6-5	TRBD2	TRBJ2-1	CASSFLAGGPRDEQFF	TGTGCCAGCAGTTTCCTAGCGGGGGGGCCTAGGGATGAGCAGTTCTTC
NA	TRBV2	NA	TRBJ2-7	CASSGSLTYEQYF	TGTGCCAGCAGTGGGTCGTTAACCTACGAGCAGTACTTC
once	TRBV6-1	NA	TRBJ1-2	CASSLGAEGYGYTF	TGTGCCAGCAGTCTAGGGGCAGAGGGATATGGCTACACCTTC
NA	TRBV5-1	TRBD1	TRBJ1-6	CASSLQGQDSPLHF	TGCGCCAGCAGCTTACAGGGACAGGATTCACCCCTCCACTTT
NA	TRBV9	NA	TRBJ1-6	CASSARDTYNSPLHF	TGTGCCAGCAGCGCCCGGGACACATACAATTCACCCCTCCACTTT
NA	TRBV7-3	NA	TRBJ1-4	CASSLGQGPGEKLFF	TGTGCCAGCAGCTTAGGGCAGGGACCGGGTGAAAAACTGTTTTTT
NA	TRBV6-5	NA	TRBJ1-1	CASSYGHASTEAFF	TGTGCCAGCAGTTACGGCCATGCGAGCACTGAAGCTTTCTTT
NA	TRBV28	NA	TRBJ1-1	CASFRGSLATRNTEAFF	TGTGCCAGCTTCAGGGGATCTCTAGCCACACGGAACACTGAAGCTTTCTTT
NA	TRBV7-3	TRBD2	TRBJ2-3	CASSFRGGTDTQYF	TGTGCCAGCAGCTTTCGGGGGGGTACAGATACGCAGTATTTT
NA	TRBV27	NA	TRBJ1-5	CASSLRAADRSNQPQHF	TGTGCCAGCAGTTTACGGGCCGCAGACAGGAGCAATCAGCCCCAGCATTTT
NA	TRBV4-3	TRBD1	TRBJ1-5	CASSQEDRGGQPQHF	TGCGCCAGCAGCCAAGAAGACAGGGGAGGCCAGCCCCAGCATTTT
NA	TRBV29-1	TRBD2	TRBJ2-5	CSVEDRGLAGGPKDF	TGCAGCGTTGAAGACAGGGGCCTAGCGGGGGGGCCAAAAGACTTC
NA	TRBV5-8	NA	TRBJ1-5	CASSFLGLSNQPQHF	TGTGCCAGCAGCTTCCTGGGTCTTAGCAATCAGCCCCAGCATTTT
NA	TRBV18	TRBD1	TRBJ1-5	CASSRTQGDQPQHF	TGTGCCAGCTCTCGAACTCAGGGGGATCAGCCCCAGCATTTT
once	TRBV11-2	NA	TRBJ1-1	CASSFEGNTEAFF	TGTGCCAGCAGCTTCGAGGGGAACACTGAAGCTTTCTTT
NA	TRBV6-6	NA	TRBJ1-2	CASKGGLGNYGYTF	TGTGCCAGCAAGGGCGGGTTAGGTAACTATGGCTACACCTTC
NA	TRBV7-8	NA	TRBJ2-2	CASSARRLMAGELFF	TGTGCCAGCAGCGCAAGGCGGTTGATGGCCGGGGAGCTGTTTTTT
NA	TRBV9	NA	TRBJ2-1	CASSPGSGNNEQFF	TGTGCCAGCAGCCCAGGTAGTGGTAACAATGAGCAGTTCTTC
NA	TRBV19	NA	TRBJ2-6	CASRESGANVLTF	TGTGCCAGCCGGGAATCTGGGGCCAACGTCCTGACTTTC
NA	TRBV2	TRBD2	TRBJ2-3	CASSAGLAGGTDTQYF	TGTGCCAGCAGTGCGGGACTAGCGGGGGGAACAGATACGCAGTATTTT
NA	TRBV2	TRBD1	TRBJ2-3	CASSDQTGGPDTQYF	TGTGCCAGCAGTGACCAGACAGGGGGACCAGATACGCAGTATTTT
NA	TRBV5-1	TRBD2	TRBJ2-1	CASSLGLAEYNEQFF	TGCGCCAGCAGCTTGGGACTAGCGGAGTACAATGAGCAGTTCTTC
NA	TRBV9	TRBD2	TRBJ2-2	CASSVKIGLAPGELFF	TGTGCCAGCAGCGTAAAGATAGGACTAGCCCCCGGGGAGCTGTTTTTT